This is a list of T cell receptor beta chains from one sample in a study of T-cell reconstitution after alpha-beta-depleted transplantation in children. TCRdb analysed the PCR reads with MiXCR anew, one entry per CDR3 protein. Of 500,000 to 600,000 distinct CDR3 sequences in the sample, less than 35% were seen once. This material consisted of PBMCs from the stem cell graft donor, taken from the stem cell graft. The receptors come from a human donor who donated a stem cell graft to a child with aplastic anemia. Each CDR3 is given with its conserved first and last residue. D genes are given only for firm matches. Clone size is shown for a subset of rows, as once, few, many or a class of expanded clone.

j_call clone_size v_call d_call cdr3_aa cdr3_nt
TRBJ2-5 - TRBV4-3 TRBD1 CASSLSRDRGRETQYF TGCGCCAGCAGCCTGTCCCGGGACAGGGGAAGGGAGACCCAGTACTTC
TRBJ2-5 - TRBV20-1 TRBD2 CSARGGRLAEETQYF TGCAGTGCTAGAGGAGGGCGTCTAGCGGAAGAGACCCAGTACTTC
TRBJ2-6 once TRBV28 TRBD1 CASSLDGQARRSGRANVLTF TGTGCCAGCAGTTTAGATGGACAGGCCCGGAGGTCGGGAAGGGCCAACGTCCTGACTTTC
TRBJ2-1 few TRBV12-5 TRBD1 CASGLVQGDIDEQFF TGTGCTAGTGGTTTGGTCCAGGGGGATATCGATGAGCAGTTCTTC
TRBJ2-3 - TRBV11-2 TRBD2 CASSLVRTSGASTDTQYF TGTGCCAGCAGCTTAGTCAGGACTAGCGGGGCTAGCACAGATACGCAGTATTTT
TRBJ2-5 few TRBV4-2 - CASSPESPQETQYF TGTGCCAGCAGCCCCGAGTCCCCACAAGAGACCCAGTACTTC
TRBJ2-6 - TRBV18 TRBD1 CASSPRDSYSGANVLTF TGTGCCAGCTCACCCCGGGACAGTTACTCTGGGGCCAACGTCCTGACTTTC
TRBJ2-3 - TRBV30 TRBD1 CAWSPTDRGQVNTQYF TGTGCCTGGAGTCCGACGGACAGGGGGCAAGTAAATACGCAGTATTTT
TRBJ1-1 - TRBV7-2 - CASVRSIGEAFF TGTGCCAGCGTCCGCTCAATTGGCGAAGCTTTCTTT
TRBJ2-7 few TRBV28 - CASSSAPRTGNYEQYF TGTGCCAGCAGCTCAGCGCCCCGGACGGGAAACTACGAGCAGTACTTC
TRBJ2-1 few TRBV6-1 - CASPGEVSRPSYNEQFF TGTGCCAGCCCAGGGGAAGTGTCGAGACCTTCCTACAATGAGCAGTTCTTC
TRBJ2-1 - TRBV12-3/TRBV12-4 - CASSRLDPGVGYEQFF TGTGCCAGCAGCCGCCTAGACCCGGGGGTAGGCTATGAGCAGTTCTTC
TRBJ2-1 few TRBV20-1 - CSPARGNHNEQFF TGCAGCCCGGCCCGGGGCAACCACAATGAGCAGTTCTTC
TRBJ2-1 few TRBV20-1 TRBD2 CSARDLAGGSSYNEQFF TGCAGTGCTAGAGATCTGGCGGGGGGGAGCTCCTACAATGAGCAGTTCTTC
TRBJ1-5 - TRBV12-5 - CASGWTSNQPQHF TGTGCTAGTGGTTGGACCAGCAATCAGCCCCAGCATTTT
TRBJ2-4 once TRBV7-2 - CASSQTAKNIQYF TGTGCCAGCAGCCAGACAGCCAAAAACATTCAGTACTTC
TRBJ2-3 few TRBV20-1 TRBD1 CSARPRDRHTDTQYF TGCAGTGCTAGACCCCGGGACAGACACACAGATACGCAGTATTTT
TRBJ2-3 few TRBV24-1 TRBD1 CATSDPGTGSDTQYF TGTGCCACCAGTGATCCTGGGACAGGCTCAGATACGCAGTATTTT
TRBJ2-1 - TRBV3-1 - CASSQVGKLSEQFF TGTGCCAGCAGCCAAGTTGGAAAGCTCAGTGAGCAGTTCTTC
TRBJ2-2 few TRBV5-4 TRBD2 CASSLGVAGANTGELFF TGTGCCAGCAGCCTCGGGGTGGCGGGGGCGAACACCGGGGAGCTGTTTTTT
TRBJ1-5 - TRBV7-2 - CASSLRGFGQPQHF TGTGCCAGCAGCTTAAGGGGGTTTGGACAGCCCCAGCATTTT
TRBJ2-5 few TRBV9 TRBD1 CASSVGPGQGVGETQYF TGTGCCAGCAGCGTAGGTCCCGGACAGGGGGTAGGAGAGACCCAGTACTTC
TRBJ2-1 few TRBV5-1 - CASSLADPRHNEQFF TGCGCCAGCAGCTTAGCGGACCCGAGACACAATGAGCAGTTCTTC
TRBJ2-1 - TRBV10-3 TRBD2 CAITPGLAGDKNEQFF TGTGCCATCACCCCGGGACTAGCGGGAGATAAGAATGAGCAGTTCTTC
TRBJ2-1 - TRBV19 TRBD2 CASSSYSGGGYNEQFF TGTGCCAGTAGTAGCTATAGCGGGGGGGGATACAATGAGCAGTTCTTC
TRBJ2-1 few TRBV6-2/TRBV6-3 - CASSAGFPGEQFF TGTGCCAGCAGTGCGGGATTCCCGGGTGAGCAGTTCTTC
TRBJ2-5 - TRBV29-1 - CSVVLAGETQYF TGCAGCGTGGTTCTAGCCGGTGAGACCCAGTACTTC
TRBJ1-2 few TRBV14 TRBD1 CASSHRGLNYGYTF TGTGCCAGCAGCCACAGGGGGCTTAACTATGGCTACACCTTC
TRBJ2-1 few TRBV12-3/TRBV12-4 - CASWAGTRSYNEQFF TGTGCCAGTTGGGCGGGGACCAGGTCCTACAATGAGCAGTTCTTC
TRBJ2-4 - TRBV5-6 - CASSFNQGFGYF TGTGCCAGCAGCTTCAATCAGGGCTTTGGGTACTTC
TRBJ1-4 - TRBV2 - CASSQDTKRPGEKLFF TGTGCCAGCAGTCAGGATACGAAACGACCGGGGGAAAAACTGTTTTTT
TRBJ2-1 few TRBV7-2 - CASSLVLVGSEQFF TGTGCCAGCAGCTTAGTACTTGTCGGAAGTGAGCAGTTCTTC
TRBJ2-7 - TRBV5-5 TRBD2 CASSFQAGVSEQYF TGTGCCAGCAGCTTTCAAGCGGGAGTTTCCGAGCAGTACTTC
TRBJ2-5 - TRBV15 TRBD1 CATSREGRTGKTQYF TGTGCCACCAGCAGAGAAGGAAGGACAGGGAAGACCCAGTACTTC
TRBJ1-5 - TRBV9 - CASSAGQGDQPQHF TGTGCCAGCTCAGCCGGCCAGGGTGATCAGCCCCAGCATTTT
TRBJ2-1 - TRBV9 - CASSVAGPSYNEQFF TGTGCCAGCAGCGTAGCGGGACCCTCCTACAATGAGCAGTTCTTC
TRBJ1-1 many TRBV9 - CASSVGRNTEAFF TGTGCCAGCAGCGTCGGACGGAACACTGAAGCTTTCTTT
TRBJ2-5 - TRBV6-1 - CASSIGQETQYF TGTGCCAGCAGTATTGGCCAAGAGACCCAGTACTTC
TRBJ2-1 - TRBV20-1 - CSALSSASKPSYNEQFF TGCAGTGCCCTGAGCTCAGCGTCCAAACCCTCCTACAATGAGCAGTTCTTC
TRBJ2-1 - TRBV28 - CASSQSPGTVYNEQFF TGTGCCAGCAGCCAATCCCCCGGGACTGTCTACAATGAGCAGTTCTTC
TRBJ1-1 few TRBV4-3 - CASSQVLSRVIEAFF TGCGCCAGCAGCCAAGTGTTATCCAGGGTAATTGAAGCTTTCTTT
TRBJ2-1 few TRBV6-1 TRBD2 CASSGGTSGAIDEQFF TGTGCCAGCAGTGGGGGGACTAGCGGGGCCATCGATGAGCAGTTCTTC
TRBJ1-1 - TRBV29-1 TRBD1 CSVVPRPAGGGGNTEAFF TGCAGCGTTGTTCCCAGGCCCGCAGGGGGAGGGGGGAACACTGAAGCTTTCTTT
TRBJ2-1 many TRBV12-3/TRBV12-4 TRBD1 CASSLQGVNEQFF TGTGCCAGCAGTCTCCAGGGGGTAAATGAGCAGTTCTTC
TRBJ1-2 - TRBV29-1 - CSVGVMGNGYTF TGCAGCGTTGGAGTCATGGGGAATGGCTACACCTTC
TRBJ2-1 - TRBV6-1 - CASSRTRGSYNEQFF TGTGCCAGCAGTAGGACGCGTGGTTCCTACAATGAGCAGTTCTTC
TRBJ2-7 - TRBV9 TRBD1 CASSSDRGPGQYF TGTGCCAGCAGCTCGGACAGGGGGCCGGGGCAATACTTC
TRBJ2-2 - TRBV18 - CASSPPIGGTNTGELFF TGTGCCAGCTCACCACCGATAGGCGGGACCAACACCGGGGAGCTGTTTTTT
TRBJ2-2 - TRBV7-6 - CASSFRDGARYGGELFF TGTGCCAGCAGCTTCCGGGACGGTGCTCGGTACGGCGGGGAGCTGTTTTTT
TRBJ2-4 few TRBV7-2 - CASSGQRVRAKNIQYF TGTGCCAGCAGCGGGCAGCGCGTGAGAGCCAAAAACATTCAGTACTTC
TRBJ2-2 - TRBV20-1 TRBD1 CSARDQLKTGGLAGELFF TGCAGTGCTAGAGACCAACTTAAGACAGGGGGCTTAGCCGGGGAGCTGTTTTTT
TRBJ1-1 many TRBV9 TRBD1 CASSVAPGTGDTEAFF TGTGCCAGCAGCGTAGCACCCGGGACAGGGGACACTGAAGCTTTCTTT